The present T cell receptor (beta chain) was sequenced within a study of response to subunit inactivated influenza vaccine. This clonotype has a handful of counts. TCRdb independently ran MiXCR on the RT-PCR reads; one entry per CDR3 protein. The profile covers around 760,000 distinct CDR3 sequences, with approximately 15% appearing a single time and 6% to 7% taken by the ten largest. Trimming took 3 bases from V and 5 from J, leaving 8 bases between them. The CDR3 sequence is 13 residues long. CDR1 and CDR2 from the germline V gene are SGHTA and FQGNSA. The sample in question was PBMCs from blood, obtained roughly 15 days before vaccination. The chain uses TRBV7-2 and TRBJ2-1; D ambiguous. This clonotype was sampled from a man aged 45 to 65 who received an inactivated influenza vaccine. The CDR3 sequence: CASSLKANNEQFF. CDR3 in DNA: TGTGCCAGCAGCTTGAAGGCCAACAATGAGCAGTTCTTC.